The 3 T cell receptor beta chains given below trace back to one sample, sequenced in a study of siplizumab effects on memory and regulatory T cells. Here immunoSEQ multiplex PCR was the method, and the copy in TCRdb shows in-frame clones only, minus some. The sample yields 75,000 to 100,000 clones, roughly 94% seen once. Sequences were obtained from non-Treg CD4+ T cells sorted from blood. The source of these receptors is a human donor in good health.

This sequence joins TRBV4-2 and TRBJ2-7, with D perhaps TRBD1 (5 bases). Germline lookup yields CDR1 LGHNA and CDR2 YNFKEQ. V was shortened by 2 bases and J by 3 bases, with 5 bases between the two germline ends. CDR3 length equals 12 residues. The CDR3 DNA sequence: TGTGCCAGCAGCCAAAGGGGCTACGAGCAGTACTTC. This translates into CASSQRGYEQYF.

V is TRBV28 and J is TRBJ2-1; 7 bases map to TRBD2. This CDR3 is built from 15 residues. Germline V gene sequence: CDR1 MDHEN, CDR2 SYDVKM. The ends lost 3 bases at V and 3 bases at J; junction bases unmatched: 5. The DNA of the CDR3 is TGTGCCAGCAGTTTTCGGGGGGTGATCTACAATGAGCAGTTCTTC. As protein: CASSFRGVIYNEQFF.

The genes are TRBV6-6 and TRBJ1-1; D remains ambiguous. The V end was cut by 6 bases, the J end by 5 bases, with 16 bases between. Germline-derived CDR1 and CDR2 are MNHNY and SVGAGI (reference sequence). This CDR3 has 14 amino acids. The CDR3 DNA is TGTGCCAGCAGGATCCCCGGCGGGAAGACTGAAGCTTTCTTT. Translating gives CASRIPGGKTEAFF.